This section outlines one TCR beta chain sequence together with its context. What it binds is not known. This sample was included in a study of T cell responses to AZD1222 COVID-19 vaccine. Study-wide points: The span of vaccine-associated CD4 TCRs extended across spike, with dominance at 160-218 and 743-854. The reported proportion of spike-specific TCRs targeting unmutated variant regions was nearly half. There were mostly white British donors and more females than males, and clonal diversity was possibly underestimated.

Per germline, CDR1 SGHNT and CDR2 YENEEA. The CDR3 runs to 14 residues. The V end was cut by 5 bases, the J end by 7 bases, with 14 bases between. The method was immunoSEQ multiplex PCR; TCRdb's version includes in-frame clones alone and lacks a portion of them. The repertoire holds about 130,000 clones, more than 90% seen once, with around 1.1% in the top ten. Second-dose schedules of about 4 or about 12 weeks were combined. V is TRBV11-3 and J is TRBJ2-2; D possibly corresponds to TRBD2 (5 bases). The receptor was isolated from an adult who received the AZD1222 COVID-19 vaccine. The sample was peripheral blood, taken 28 days after the second AZD1222 dose. CDR3 DNA sequence: TGTGCCAGCAGCCGGCGACCCGGAGGCGGGGAGCTGTTTTTT. Its protein product is CASSRRPGGGELFF.